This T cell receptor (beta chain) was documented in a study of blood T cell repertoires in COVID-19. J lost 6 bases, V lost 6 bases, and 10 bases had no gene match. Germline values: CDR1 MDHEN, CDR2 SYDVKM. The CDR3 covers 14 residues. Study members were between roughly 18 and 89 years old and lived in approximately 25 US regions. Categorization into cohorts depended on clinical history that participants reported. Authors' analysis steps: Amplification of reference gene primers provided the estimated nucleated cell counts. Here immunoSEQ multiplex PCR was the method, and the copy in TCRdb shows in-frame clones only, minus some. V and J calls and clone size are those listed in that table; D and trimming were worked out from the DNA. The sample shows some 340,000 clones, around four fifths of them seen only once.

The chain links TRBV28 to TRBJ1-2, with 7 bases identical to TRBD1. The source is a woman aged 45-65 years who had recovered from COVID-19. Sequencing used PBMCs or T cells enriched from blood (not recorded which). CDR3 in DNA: TGTGCCAGCAGCCATGACAGGGTAGGAAATGGCTACACCTTC. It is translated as CASSHDRVGNGYTF.